This section outlines one TCR beta chain sequence together with its context. Its target is not known. Profiled with immunoSEQ multiplex PCR; TCRdb holds only in-frame clones, not every one. The sample carries 50,000 to 55,000 clones, over 70% recorded once. The entry originates in a study of OX40 agonist ivuxolimab in advanced cancers. Study at large: The dose-escalation group included hepatocellular carcinoma, melanoma, renal cell carcinoma and head and neck cancer. From about 20 to 80 years was the age range, with a mean of roughly 59 years, and approximately 84% were male.

Overall study results and limits: Expanded clones were, on average, more numerous among CD8+ T cells than CD4+. There were also nonresponders showing low normalized T-cell clonal expansion.

V shed 3 bases, J shed 4 bases, and the junction held 9 bases outside the gene matches. Germline V gene sequence: CDR1 SGHDT, CDR2 YYEEEE. The length of the CDR3 is 18 residues. The sequence came from an adult with an advanced solid tumor such as melanoma, head and neck, liver or kidney cancer. The source material was CD4+ or CD8+ T cells sorted from blood, sampled in a trial of the OX40 agonist ivuxolimab. V gene TRBV5-6 combines with J gene TRBJ2-3, with 15 bases matching TRBD2. The CDR3 bases are TGTGCCAGCAGCTCCTCCTCAGGACTAGCGGGAGGGCCAGATACGCAGTATTTT. This sequence encodes CASSSSSGLAGGPDTQYF.